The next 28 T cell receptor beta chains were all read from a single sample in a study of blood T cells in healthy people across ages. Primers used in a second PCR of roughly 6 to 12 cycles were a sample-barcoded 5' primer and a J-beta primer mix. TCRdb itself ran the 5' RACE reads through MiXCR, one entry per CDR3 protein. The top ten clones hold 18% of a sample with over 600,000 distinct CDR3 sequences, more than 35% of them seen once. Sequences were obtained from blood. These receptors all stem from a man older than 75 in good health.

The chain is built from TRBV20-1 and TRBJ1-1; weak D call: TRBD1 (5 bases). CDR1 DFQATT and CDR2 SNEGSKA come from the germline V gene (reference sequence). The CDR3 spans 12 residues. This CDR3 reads CCTGTEGTEAFF. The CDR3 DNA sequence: TGCTGTACCGGGACGGAGGGCACTGAAGCTTTCTTT.

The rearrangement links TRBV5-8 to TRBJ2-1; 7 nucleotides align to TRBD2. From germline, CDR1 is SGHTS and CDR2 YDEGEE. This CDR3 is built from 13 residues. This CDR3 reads CAGPSGPPNEQFF. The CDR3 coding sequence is TGTGCGGGGCCTAGCGGTCCCCCCAATGAGCAGTTCTTC.

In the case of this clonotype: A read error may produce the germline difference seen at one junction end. The CDR3 DNA reads TGTGCCAGCTCACAGGGCTCTGGGACCAACGTCCTGACTTTC. It encodes CASSQGSGTNVLTF. The chain has TRBV18 and TRBJ2-6; D uncertain. From germline, CDR1 is KGHSH and CDR2 LQKENI. This CDR3 has 14 residues.

The CDR3 loop reads CASSQEPGTSGYNEQYF. For the CDR3, the DNA is TGTGCCAGCAGCCAAGAGCCTGGGACTAGCGGTTACAATGAGCAGTACTTC. The chain joins TRBV4-2 to TRBJ2-5, with 11 bases that match TRBD2. CDR1 and CDR2 from the germline V gene are LGHNA and YNFKEQ. This CDR3 is 17 amino acids long. V lost 0 bases and J lost 11; bases outside the gene matches: 14.

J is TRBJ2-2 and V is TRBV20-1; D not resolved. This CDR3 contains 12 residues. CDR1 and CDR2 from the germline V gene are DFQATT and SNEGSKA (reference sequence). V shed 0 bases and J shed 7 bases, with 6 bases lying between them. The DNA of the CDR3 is TGCAGTGCTAGAGATTTGGGCGGGGAGCTGTTTTTT. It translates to CSARDLGGELFF.

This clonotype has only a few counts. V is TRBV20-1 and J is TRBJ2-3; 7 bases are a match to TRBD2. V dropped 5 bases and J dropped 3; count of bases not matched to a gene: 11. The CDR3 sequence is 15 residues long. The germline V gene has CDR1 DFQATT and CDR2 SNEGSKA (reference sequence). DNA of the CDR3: TGCAGTGCTGGATCCGCTAGCGGCCTAACAGATACGCAGTATTTT. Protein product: CSAGSASGLTDTQYF.

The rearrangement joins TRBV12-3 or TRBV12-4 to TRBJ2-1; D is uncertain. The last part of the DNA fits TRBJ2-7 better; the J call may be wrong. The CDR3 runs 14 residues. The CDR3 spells CASRPVSSYNEQYF. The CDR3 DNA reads TGTGCCAGCAGACCAGTTAGCTCCTACAATGAGCAGTACTTC.

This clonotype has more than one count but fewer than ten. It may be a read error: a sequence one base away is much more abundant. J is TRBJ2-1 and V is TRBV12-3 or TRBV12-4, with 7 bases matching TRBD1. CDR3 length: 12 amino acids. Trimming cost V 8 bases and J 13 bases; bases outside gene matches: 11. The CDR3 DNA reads TGTGCCAGCCGACAGGGTGGGGAGACCCAGTTCTTC. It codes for CASRQGGETQFF.

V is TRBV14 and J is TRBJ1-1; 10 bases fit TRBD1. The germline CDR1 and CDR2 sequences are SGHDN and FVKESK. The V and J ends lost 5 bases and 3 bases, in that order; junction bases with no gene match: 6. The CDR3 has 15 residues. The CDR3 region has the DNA TGTGCCAGCAGCACCCGGACAGGGGGGTACACTGAAGCTTTCTTT. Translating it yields CASSTRTGGYTEAFF.

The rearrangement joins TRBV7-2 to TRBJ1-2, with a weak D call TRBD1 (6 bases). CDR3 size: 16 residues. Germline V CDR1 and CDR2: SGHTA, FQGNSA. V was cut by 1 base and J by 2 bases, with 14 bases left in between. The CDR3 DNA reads TGTGCCAGCAGCTTAGGTGGTAGGGGGAGAAACTATGGCTACACCTTC. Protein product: CASSLGGRGRNYGYTF.

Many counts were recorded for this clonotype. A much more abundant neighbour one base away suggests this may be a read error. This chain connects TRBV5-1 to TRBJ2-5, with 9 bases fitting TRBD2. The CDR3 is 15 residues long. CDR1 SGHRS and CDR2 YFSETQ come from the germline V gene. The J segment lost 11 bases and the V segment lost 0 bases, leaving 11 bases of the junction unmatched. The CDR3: CASSLAGLANDEQYF. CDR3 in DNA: TGCGCCAGCAGCTTGGCCGGACTAGCGAATGATGAGCAGTACTTC.

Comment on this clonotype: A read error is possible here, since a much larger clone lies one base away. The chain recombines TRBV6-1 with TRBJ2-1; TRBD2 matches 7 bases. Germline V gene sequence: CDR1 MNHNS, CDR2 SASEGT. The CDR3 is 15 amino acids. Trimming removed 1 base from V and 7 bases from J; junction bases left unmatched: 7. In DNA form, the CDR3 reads TGTGCCAGCAGTGAAGTGGCAGGGAGGGAAAATGAGCAGTTCTTC. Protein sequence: CASSEVAGRENEQFF.

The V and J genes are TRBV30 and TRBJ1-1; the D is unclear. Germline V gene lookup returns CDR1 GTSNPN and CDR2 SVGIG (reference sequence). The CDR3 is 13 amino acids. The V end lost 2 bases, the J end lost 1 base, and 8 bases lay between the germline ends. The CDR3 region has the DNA TGTGCCTGGAGTATCCAGTCGAACACTGAAGCTTTCTTT. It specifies CAWSIQSNTEAFF.

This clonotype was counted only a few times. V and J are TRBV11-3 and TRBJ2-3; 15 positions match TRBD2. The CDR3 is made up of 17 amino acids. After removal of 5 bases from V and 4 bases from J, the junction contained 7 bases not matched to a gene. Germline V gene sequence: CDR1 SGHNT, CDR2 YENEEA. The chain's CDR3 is CASSQGLAGGDPDTQYF. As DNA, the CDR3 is TGTGCCAGCAGCCAAGGACTAGCGGGAGGGGACCCAGATACGCAGTATTTT.

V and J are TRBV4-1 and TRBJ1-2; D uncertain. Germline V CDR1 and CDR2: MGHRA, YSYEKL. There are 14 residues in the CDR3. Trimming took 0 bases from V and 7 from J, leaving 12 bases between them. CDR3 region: CASSQDLHTGGYTF. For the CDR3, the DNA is TGCGCCAGCAGCCAAGATTTACATACCGGTGGCTACACCTTC.

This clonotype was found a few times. The CDR3 DNA reads TGTGCCAGCAGTTACTCGGGGACAGGGGAGACCCAGTACTTC. This sequence encodes CASSYSGTGETQYF. The chain employs TRBV6-5 and TRBJ2-7, with 9 bases lining up with TRBD1. Matching the DNA end better, TRBJ2-5 makes the J call doubtful. The CDR3 has 14 residues. Germline V lookup: CDR1 MNHEY, CDR2 SVGAGI.

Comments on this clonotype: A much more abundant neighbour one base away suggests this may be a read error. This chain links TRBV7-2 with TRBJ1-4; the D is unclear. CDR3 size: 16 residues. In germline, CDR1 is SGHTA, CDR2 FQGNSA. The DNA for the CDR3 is TGTGCCAGCAGTACCATGCCCGGGGTACCGAATGAAAAACTGTTATTT. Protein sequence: CASSTMPGVPNEKLLF.

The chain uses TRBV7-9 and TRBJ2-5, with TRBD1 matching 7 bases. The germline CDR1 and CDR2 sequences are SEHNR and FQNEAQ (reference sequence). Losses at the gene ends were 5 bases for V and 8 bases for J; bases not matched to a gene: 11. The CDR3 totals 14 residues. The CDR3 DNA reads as TGTGCCAGCAGCCCCGCAGGGACAGTCGAAACCCAGTACTTC. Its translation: CASSPAGTVETQYF.

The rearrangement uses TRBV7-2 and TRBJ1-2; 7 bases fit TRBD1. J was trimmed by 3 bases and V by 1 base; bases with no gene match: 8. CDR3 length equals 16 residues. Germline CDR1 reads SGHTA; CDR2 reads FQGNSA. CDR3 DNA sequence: TGTGCCAGCAGCTTAGTCTCTCAGGGGGTTGACTATGGCTACACCTTC. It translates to CASSLVSQGVDYGYTF. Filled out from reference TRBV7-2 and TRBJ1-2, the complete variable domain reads GAGVSQSPSNKVTEKGKDVELRCDPISGHTALYWYRQSLGQGLEFLIYFQGNSAPDKSGLPSDRFSAERTGGSVSTLTIQRTQQEDSAVYLCASSLVSQGVDYGYTFGSGTRLTVV.

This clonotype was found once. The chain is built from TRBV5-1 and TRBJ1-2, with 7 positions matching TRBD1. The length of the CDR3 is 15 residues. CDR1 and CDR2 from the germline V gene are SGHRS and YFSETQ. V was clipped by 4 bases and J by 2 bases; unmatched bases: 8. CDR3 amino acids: CASSLTGSPNYGYTF. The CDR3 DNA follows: TGCGCCAGCAGCCTGACAGGGTCGCCGAACTATGGCTACACCTTC.

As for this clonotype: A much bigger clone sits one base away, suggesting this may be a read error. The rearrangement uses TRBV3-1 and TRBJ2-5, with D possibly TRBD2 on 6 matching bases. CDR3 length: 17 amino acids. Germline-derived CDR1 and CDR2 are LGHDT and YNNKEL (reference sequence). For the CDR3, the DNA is TGTGCCAGCAGCCCCCGGGGGTCGGTAGGTGGTCGAGAGTCCCAGTACTTC. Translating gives CASSPRGSVGGRESQYF.

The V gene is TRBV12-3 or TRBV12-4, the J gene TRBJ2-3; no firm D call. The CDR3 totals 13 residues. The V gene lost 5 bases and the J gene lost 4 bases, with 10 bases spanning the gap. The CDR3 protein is CASSINTADTQYF. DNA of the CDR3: TGTGCCAGCAGTATAAATACGGCAGATACGCAGTATTTT.

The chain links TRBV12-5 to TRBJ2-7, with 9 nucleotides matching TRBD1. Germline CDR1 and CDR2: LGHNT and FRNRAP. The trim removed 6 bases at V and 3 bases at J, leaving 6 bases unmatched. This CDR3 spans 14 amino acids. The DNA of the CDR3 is TGTGCTAGTGGAAGGACAGGGGAGGGCTACGAGCAGTACTTC. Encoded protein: CASGRTGEGYEQYF.

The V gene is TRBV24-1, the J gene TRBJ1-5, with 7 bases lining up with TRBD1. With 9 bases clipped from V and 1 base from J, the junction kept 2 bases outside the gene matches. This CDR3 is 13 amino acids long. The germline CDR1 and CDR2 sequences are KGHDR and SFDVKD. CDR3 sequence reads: CATGGQSNQPQHF. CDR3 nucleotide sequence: TGTGCCACCGGGGGACAGAGCAATCAGCCCCAGCATTTT.

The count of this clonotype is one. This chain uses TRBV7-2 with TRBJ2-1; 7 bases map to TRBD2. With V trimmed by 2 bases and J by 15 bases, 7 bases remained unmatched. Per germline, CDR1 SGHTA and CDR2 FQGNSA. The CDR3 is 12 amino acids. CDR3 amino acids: CASSLIEGLRFF. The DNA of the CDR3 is TGTGCCAGCAGCTTAATTGAGGGACTACGGTTCTTC.

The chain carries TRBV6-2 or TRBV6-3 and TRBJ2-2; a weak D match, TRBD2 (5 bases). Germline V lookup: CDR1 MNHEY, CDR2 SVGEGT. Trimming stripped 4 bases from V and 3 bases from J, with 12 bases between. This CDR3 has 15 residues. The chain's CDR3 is CASSLWTPDTGELFF. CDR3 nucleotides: TGTGCCAGCAGTTTATGGACTCCCGACACCGGGGAGCTGTTTTTT.

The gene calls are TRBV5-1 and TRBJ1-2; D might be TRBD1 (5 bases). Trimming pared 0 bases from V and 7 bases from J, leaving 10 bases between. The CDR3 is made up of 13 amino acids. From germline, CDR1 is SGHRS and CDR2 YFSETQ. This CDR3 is CASSLADSCGYTF. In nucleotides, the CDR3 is TGCGCCAGCAGCTTGGCCGACAGCTGTGGCTACACCTTC.

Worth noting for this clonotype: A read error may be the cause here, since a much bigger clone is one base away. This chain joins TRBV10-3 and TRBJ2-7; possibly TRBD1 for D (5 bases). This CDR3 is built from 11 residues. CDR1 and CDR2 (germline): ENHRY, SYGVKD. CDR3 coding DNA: TGTGTCACCAGACAGTCCTACGAGCAGTACTTC. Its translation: CVTRQSYEQYF.